The 15 T cell receptor beta chains below come from one sample, sequenced in a study of blood T cell repertoires in COVID-19. Profiling relied on immunoSEQ multiplex PCR, and the TCRdb table lists in-frame clones only, not all of them. The sample includes about 200,000 clones, 70% to 90% of them seen just once. Sequenced: peripheral blood. These receptors all come from a human donor with active or convalescent COVID-19. The donor label of this sample is uncertain.

The chain is built from TRBV6-2 or TRBV6-3 and TRBJ2-1; the match to TRBD2 covers 8 bases. The V segment lost 5 bases and the J segment 4 bases; nucleotides outside the gene matches: 10. CDR3 size: 16 residues. Germline V lookup: CDR1 MNHEY, CDR2 SVGEGT. This chain's CDR3 is CASSAFPGGRYNEQFF. The DNA for the CDR3 is TGTGCCAGCAGTGCCTTCCCGGGGGGGCGGTACAATGAGCAGTTCTTC.

The rearrangement uses TRBV2 and TRBJ2-7, with 11 bases that match TRBD2. This CDR3 is 17 amino acids long. Germline CDR1 is SNHLY and CDR2 is FYNNEI. V trimming: 6 bases; J trimming: 0 bases; junction bases outside the gene matches: 10. The CDR3, as DNA: TGTGCCAGCAGAGGGGGACTAGCGGCGCCTATCTCCTACGAGCAGTACTTC. This codes for CASRGGLAAPISYEQYF.

The chain combines TRBV19 with TRBJ2-2; tentatively, D is TRBD2 (5 bases). V lost 7 bases and J lost 1, with 16 bases in between. This CDR3 has 16 amino acids. The germline CDR1 and CDR2 sequences are LNHDA and SQIVND (reference sequence). The CDR3 region is CASTPRRTGNTGELFF. Written as DNA, the CDR3 is TGTGCCAGTACCCCACGGAGGACGGGGAACACCGGGGAGCTGTTTTTT.

This chain joins TRBV7-9 and TRBJ1-6, with a tentative D call TRBD1 (5 bases). Per germline, CDR1 SEHNR and CDR2 FQNEAQ (reference sequence). The V end lost 1 base, the J end lost 7 bases, and 11 bases lay between the germline ends. This CDR3 contains 15 residues. The CDR3 sequence is CASSLESGLNSPLHF. The CDR3 DNA reads TGTGCCAGCAGCTTAGAGTCAGGGCTGAATTCACCCCTCCACTTT.

The J gene is TRBJ2-7, the V gene TRBV29-1; maybe TRBD1 (5 bases). Germline V gives CDR1 SQVTM, CDR2 ANQGSEA. V was shortened by 4 bases and J by 2 bases, with 12 bases between the two germline ends. The CDR3 is 13 amino acids. CDR3 sequence (DNA): TGCAGCGTTGTCGGACACCGGACCTACGAGCAGTACTTC. Translating gives CSVVGHRTYEQYF.

This chain uses TRBV6-4 with TRBJ2-3, with D possibly being TRBD2 (6 bases). Germline V gene data show CDR1 as MRHNA and CDR2 as SNTAGT. This CDR3 has 15 amino acids. The V and J ends lost 2 bases and 1 base respectively, with 10 bases between them. CDR3 region: CASSDGTGGTDTQYF. DNA for the CDR3: TGTGCCAGCAGTGACGGGACGGGGGGCACAGATACGCAGTATTTT.

The chain couples TRBV5-6 to TRBJ2-6, with a possible D match to TRBD1 (5 bases). Germline values: CDR1 SGHDT, CDR2 YYEEEE. The ends were cut back, 4 bases at V and 0 bases at J, with 11 bases in the middle. The CDR3 sequence is 16 residues long. The DNA for the CDR3 is TGTGCCAGCAGCCACCAGGGAAGCTCTGGGGCCAACGTCCTGACTTTC. Residues: CASSHQGSSGANVLTF.

The chain carries TRBV29-1 and TRBJ1-1; 8 nucleotides align to TRBD1. V was pared by 6 bases and J by 10 bases, with 10 bases of the junction left unmatched. Germline lookup yields CDR1 SQVTM and CDR2 ANQGSEA. The CDR3 length is 12 residues. The CDR3 sequence is CSVQQGASGAFF. The CDR3 DNA reads as TGCAGCGTGCAGCAGGGGGCGTCGGGAGCTTTCTTT.

The V gene is TRBV7-9, the J gene TRBJ2-1; unclear D gene. CDR3 size: 14 residues. Trimming took 3 bases from V and 0 from J, leaving 6 bases between them. Germline assignment: CDR1 SEHNR and CDR2 FQNEAQ (reference sequence). The CDR3 DNA sequence: TGTGCCAGCAGCTTCGTTAGCTCCTACAATGAGCAGTTCTTC. The encoded protein is CASSFVSSYNEQFF.

There are a few counts of this clone. This chain links TRBV6-4 with TRBJ2-2, with D perhaps matching TRBD1 (6 bases). CDR1 and CDR2 from the germline V gene are MRHNA and SNTAGT. The CDR3 is 16 residues long. The germline V and J ends were trimmed by 2 bases and 3 bases, with 13 bases remaining between them. The CDR3 sequence is CASSDTRDIHTGELFF. CDR3 coding DNA: TGTGCCAGCAGTGACACCCGGGACATACACACCGGGGAGCTGTTTTTT.

The chain recombines TRBV28 with TRBJ1-1; D is undetermined. This CDR3 comprises 13 residues. Germline loops: CDR1 MDHEN, CDR2 SYDVKM. Trimming pared 4 bases from V and 8 bases from J, leaving 14 bases between. CDR3 in amino acids: CASSYSPRSEAFF. CDR3 DNA: TGTGCCAGCAGTTACTCGCCGCGGTCCGAAGCTTTCTTT.

The chain recombines TRBV5-1 with TRBJ2-1; TRBD2 matches 9 bases. The CDR3 is made up of 15 amino acids. V gave up 1 base and J gave up 8 bases; unmatched junction bases: 7. Per the germline V gene, CDR1 is SGHRS and CDR2 is YFSETQ. This CDR3 is CASSLRGGAIDEQFF. The CDR3 region has the DNA TGCGCCAGCAGCTTGCGCGGGGGGGCAATCGATGAGCAGTTCTTC.

This clone was counted a few times. This chain joins TRBV7-9 and TRBJ2-3; 11 nucleotides agree with TRBD2. J lost 5 bases, V lost 4 bases, and 8 bases had no gene match. The CDR3 is 16 residues long. Germline lookup yields CDR1 SEHNR and CDR2 FQNEAQ (reference sequence). The CDR3 coding sequence is TGTGCCAGCAGCTCCTTAGCGGGAGGGAGCCTAGATACGCAGTATTTT. It yields the protein CASSSLAGGSLDTQYF.

The rearrangement uses TRBV7-9 and TRBJ1-2; 10 nucleotides agree with TRBD1. Losses at the gene ends were 5 bases for V and 6 bases for J; bases not matched to a gene: 3. The CDR3 length is 13 residues. The germline gives CDR1 SEHNR, CDR2 FQNEAQ (reference sequence). CDR3 bases: TGTGCCAGCAGCCTGGACAGGGGGGATGGCTACACCTTC. It is translated as CASSLDRGDGYTF.

The chain employs TRBV24-1 and TRBJ1-5, with D unclear. The CDR3 runs to 15 residues. Germline CDR1 KGHDR, CDR2 SFDVKD. Between the trimmed V and J ends, which lost 3 bases and 0 bases, there was a span of 8 bases. This CDR3 reads CATSDTVNSNQPQHF. CDR3 nucleotide sequence: TGTGCCACCAGTGATACAGTGAATAGCAATCAGCCCCAGCATTTT.